This is a list of T cell receptor beta chains from one sample in a study of OX40 agonist ivuxolimab in advanced cancers. The method was immunoSEQ multiplex PCR; TCRdb's version includes in-frame clones alone and lacks a portion of them. The sample yields about 90,000 clones, around 90% seen once. The input for sequencing was CD4+ or CD8+ T cells sorted from blood, taken in a trial of the OX40 agonist ivuxolimab. Every receptor here comes from an adult with an advanced solid tumor such as melanoma, head and neck, liver or kidney cancer. Both conserved end residues are part of each CDR3. The D gene is left open where the match is weak. The size of a clone is reported for some rows only, either as once, few or many, or as a class for expanded clones.

v_gene	d_gene	abundance	len	j_gene	CDR3nt	CDR3aa
TRBV28	TRBD2	-	14	TRBJ2-7	TGTGCCAGCAGTCACGAGACTAGCGGCTACGAGCAGTACTTC	CASSHETSGYEQYF
TRBV7-9	-	-	15	TRBJ2-5	TGTGCCAGCAGTTCACGAGGGGCGATCCAAGAGACCCAGTACTTC	CASSSRGAIQETQYF
TRBV9	-	-	15	TRBJ1-1	TGTGCCAGCAGCCCCGACGGTCCAGGGTACACTGAAGCTTTCTTT	CASSPDGPGYTEAFF
TRBV6-5	TRBD1	-	14	TRBJ2-2	TGTGCCAGCAGTCCGACAGGGAACTTCGGGGAGCTGTTTTTT	CASSPTGNFGELFF
TRBV5-1	TRBD1	-	15	TRBJ1-6	TGCGCCAGCAGCTCCGGACAGGGAACGGATTCACCCCTCCACTTT	CASSSGQGTDSPLHF
TRBV27	TRBD2	once	14	TRBJ2-7	TGTGCCAGCAGTTTGTCTAGCGGGGCCTACGAGCAGTACTTC	CASSLSSGAYEQYF
TRBV2	-	-	15	TRBJ1-6	TGTGCCAGCAGTGAAGTTGGACAGTTAAATTCACCCCTCCACTTT	CASSEVGQLNSPLHF
TRBV5-1	-	few	14	TRBJ2-1	TGCGCCAGCAGCTTGGCGGGGACCTACAATGAGCAGTTCTTC	CASSLAGTYNEQFF
TRBV18	-	-	13	TRBJ2-1	TGTGCCAGCTCAGGCCCGACTCAGGGATTTTGGTTCTTC	CASSGPTQGFWFF
TRBV27	TRBD1	-	15	TRBJ1-2	TGTGCCAGCAGCCACCGACAGGGGGGTCTATATGGCTACACCTTC	CASSHRQGGLYGYTF
TRBV19	-	few	12	TRBJ2-3	TGTGCCAGTGGATGGAACACAGATACGCAGTATTTT	CASGWNTDTQYF
TRBV7-7	-	once	13	TRBJ1-6	TGTGCCAGCAGCCAAATAGGGAAATCACCCCTCCACTTT	CASSQIGKSPLHF
TRBV6-1	-	-	18	TRBJ1-5	TGTGCCAGCAGTGAAGCCTCGACAGGAACTTATAGCAATCAGCCCCAGCATTTT	CASSEASTGTYSNQPQHF
TRBV7-2	TRBD2	-	15	TRBJ2-7	TGTGCCAGCAGCCGGACTAGCTTTTCTTCCTACGAGCAGTACTTC	CASSRTSFSSYEQYF
TRBV28	-	-	14	TRBJ2-1	TGTGCCAGCAGTTTATGGAGCCTCTCCAGTAAGCAGTTCTTC	CASSLWSLSSKQFF